Given below is one TCR beta chain in context. These data come from a study of blood T cells in healthy people across ages. For the second PCR, which ran for roughly 6 to 12 cycles, a sample-barcoded 5' primer and a J-beta primer mix were used. TCRdb independently ran MiXCR on the 5' RACE reads; one entry per CDR3 protein. This table has around 1,000,000 distinct CDR3 sequences, 20% to 25% appearing once. V lost 0 bases and J lost 0; bases outside the gene matches: 7. Germline V lookup: CDR1 MGHRA, CDR2 YSYEKL. This CDR3 is built from 18 residues. Another study also made use of these data, one on T cells of mothers and their children.

The chain recombines TRBV4-1 with TRBJ2-7, with TRBD2 identical over 11 bases. Sequencing was done on a sample of blood. This TCR was sampled from a girl aged 2 to 9 in good health. This CDR3 reads CASSQEVFTSGSSYEQYF. CDR3 nucleotides: TGCGCCAGCAGCCAAGAGGTTTTTACTAGCGGGAGCTCCTACGAGCAGTACTTC.